The entry that follows covers one TCR beta chain sequence. Other DNA variants within this sample encode the same CDR3. This entry is derived from a study of blood T cell repertoires in COVID-19. Overall study context: Italy, Spain and the United States were the sources of the convalescent and acute COVID-19 samples.

Per the original data handling: For nucleated cells, counts were estimated from reference gene primer amplification. Sequencing used immunoSEQ multiplex PCR; TCRdb keeps in-frame clones, though not all of them. The V and J calls and clone size come from that table; D and trimming were worked out from the DNA. Here the sample spans 100,000 to 120,000 clones, approximately 85% being singletons. With 3 bases clipped from V and 4 bases from J, the junction kept 6 bases outside the gene matches. CDR3 size: 14 residues. Germline V gene sequence: CDR1 GTSNPN, CDR2 SVGIG (reference sequence). This clonotype was sampled from a woman aged 60-75 years with acute or convalescent COVID-19. Sequences were obtained from peripheral blood. This rearrangement joins TRBV30 to TRBJ2-1; 7 nucleotides align to TRBD1. The DNA of the CDR3 is TGTGCCTGGAGCGCCGGGACAGCTTACAATGAGCAGTTCTTC. Translation: CAWSAGTAYNEQFF.